These 12 T cell receptor beta chains share one sample of origin, sequenced in a study of cytomegalovirus exposure and HLA in healthy donors (TCRdb year 2017). The protocol used for the library was the immunoSEQ multiplex PCR assay. The multiplex PCR relied on a mix of 60 forward primers for TCR Vbeta segments and 13 reverse primers for TCR Jbeta segments. Here the immuneACCESS table is served through TCRdb, limited to in-frame sequences with V and J called. Missing clones are a known gap in these copies; in checked studies unresolved V genes cover under half, and the rest lacks a known reason. The sample records around 160,000 clones, roughly 80% of which are singletons. The ten largest account for 9% to 10% of the sample. Sequencing was carried out using PBMCs. These receptors were collected from a man aged 18 to 30 in good health and CMV-seropositive.

The CDR3 DNA reads TGTGCCAGCAGCTTAGCGGGACAGGGTGACACCGGGGAGCTGTTTTTT. Translated, it gives CASSLAGQGDTGELFF. The chain links TRBV7-6 to TRBJ2-2, with 9 bases lining up with TRBD1. Germline V gives CDR1 SGHVS, CDR2 FNYEAQ. The trim removed 0 bases at V and 3 bases at J, leaving 2 bases unmatched. The CDR3 consists of 16 residues.

In DNA, the CDR3 is TGCAGCGCATGGCCAGGGGCGAACACCGGGGAGCTGTTTTTT. This translates into CSAWPGANTGELFF. The chain couples TRBV29-1 to TRBJ2-2; weak D call: TRBD1 (6 bases). The CDR3 covers 14 residues. V was clipped by 7 bases and J by 0 bases, with 12 bases between them. Germline loops: CDR1 SQVTM, CDR2 ANQGSEA.

This chain uses TRBV11-2 with TRBJ2-1, with 7 bases aligning to TRBD2. Germline V gene sequence: CDR1 SGHAT, CDR2 FQNNGV. V lost 5 bases to trimming and J lost 0 bases; unmatched junction nucleotides: 10. This CDR3 is built from 17 residues. DNA of the CDR3: TGTGCCAGCAGCCCCCTTGGGGGGGGGAGCTCCTACAATGAGCAGTTCTTC. Its protein is CASSPLGGGSSYNEQFF. Filled out from reference TRBV11-2 and TRBJ2-1, the complete variable domain reads EAGVAQSPRYKIIEKRQSVAFWCNPISGHATLYWYQQILGQGPKLLIQFQNNGVVDDSQLPKDRFSAERLKGVDSTLKIQPAKLEDSAVYLCASSPLGGGSSYNEQFFGPGTRLTVL.

The chain recombines TRBV27 with TRBJ1-1; 9 positions match TRBD1. V dropped 6 bases and J dropped 5; count of bases not matched to a gene: 13. This CDR3 spans 16 amino acids. Germline V CDR1 and CDR2: MNHEY, SMNVEV (reference sequence). The CDR3 protein is CASSRNPGTGNTEAFF. The CDR3 DNA is TGTGCCAGCAGCCGAAACCCCGGGACAGGGAATACTGAAGCTTTCTTT.

This clone was counted between two and nine times. The V call is TRBV30, the J call TRBJ2-3; D not certain. The CDR3 is 13 residues long. Trimming removed 2 bases at V and 2 bases at J, with 8 bases between. The germline CDR1 and CDR2 sequences are GTSNPN and SVGIG (reference sequence). This CDR3 is CAWSPVPTDTQYF. The CDR3, as DNA: TGTGCCTGGAGTCCCGTCCCCACAGATACGCAGTATTTT.

The table lists this clone with a count of one. The rearrangement joins TRBV6-5 to TRBJ1-1; unclear D gene. Germline-derived CDR1 and CDR2 are MNHEY and SVGAGI. V was pared by 2 bases and J by 6 bases, with 16 bases between. This CDR3 spans 15 amino acids. The CDR3 spells CASSYEGVMASEAFF. CDR3 nucleotide sequence: TGTGCCAGCAGTTACGAGGGCGTTATGGCCTCTGAAGCTTTCTTT.

The gene calls are TRBV2 and TRBJ2-5, with 8 positions matching TRBD2. Trimming at V came to 2 bases and at J to 13 bases, leaving 15 bases not matched to a gene. Germline CDR1 reads SNHLY; CDR2 reads FYNNEI. The CDR3 sequence is 15 residues long. CDR3 bases: TGTGCCAGCAGTGAACGCGGCGGGGGGCCGGGGGTAGGGTACTTC. Amino acids: CASSERGGGPGVGYF.

This clone turned up a few times. The chain carries TRBV5-6 and TRBJ2-7; D is possibly TRBD2 (6 bases). Germline-derived CDR1 and CDR2 are SGHDT and YYEEEE. Trimming took off 5 bases at V and 2 bases at J, with 14 bases between the two ends. This CDR3 spans 14 amino acids. The CDR3 coding sequence is TGTGCCAGCAGGCACCGGGACTCCACCTACGAGCAGTACTTC. This sequence encodes CASRHRDSTYEQYF. The full variable domain, its missing parts supplied by reference TRBV5-6 and TRBJ2-7, is DAGVTQSPTHLIKTRGQQVTLRCSPKSGHDTVSWYQQALGQGPQFIFQYYEEEERQRGNFPDRFSGHQFPNYSSELNVNALLLGDSALYLCASRHRDSTYEQYFGPGTRLTVT.

The DNA of the CDR3 is TGTGCCAGCAGTGAAGCGCTGGGGAACAGGGTTTCAAATGGCTACACCTTC. Its protein is CASSEALGNRVSNGYTF. This chain joins TRBV6-1 and TRBJ1-2; D might be TRBD1 (6 bases). V was pared by 0 bases and J by 6 bases, with 20 bases between. CDR1 is MNHNS and CDR2 is SASEGT in the germline V gene. This CDR3 region has 17 residues.

V is TRBV25-1 and J is TRBJ2-7; D unresolved. V was clipped by 3 bases and J by 3 bases, with 9 bases between them. From germline, CDR1 is MGHDK and CDR2 SYGVNS. The CDR3 is 13 amino acids. In DNA form, the CDR3 reads TGTGCCAGCAGTGACAACAGATTCTACGAGCAGTACTTC. It is translated as CASSDNRFYEQYF.

V and J are TRBV4-1 and TRBJ1-2; TRBD1 matches 9 bases. Germline V lookup: CDR1 MGHRA, CDR2 YSYEKL. The V and J ends lost 1 base and 0 bases, in that order; junction bases with no gene match: 9. This CDR3 has 18 amino acids. The CDR3 nucleotides read TGCGCCAGCAGCCAAGTAACCGGGACAGGGAGGGCTAACTATGGCTACACCTTC. This gives the protein CASSQVTGTGRANYGYTF.

The V and J genes are TRBV6-1 and TRBJ2-5; possibly TRBD2 for D (7 bases). CDR1 MNHNS and CDR2 SASEGT come from the germline V gene. The ends were cut back, 0 bases at V and 7 bases at J, with 18 bases in the middle. This CDR3 spans 16 amino acids. The CDR3 protein is CASSEARGLGGATQYF. CDR3 DNA: TGTGCCAGCAGTGAAGCGCGGGGGCTTGGGGGGGCGACCCAGTACTTC.